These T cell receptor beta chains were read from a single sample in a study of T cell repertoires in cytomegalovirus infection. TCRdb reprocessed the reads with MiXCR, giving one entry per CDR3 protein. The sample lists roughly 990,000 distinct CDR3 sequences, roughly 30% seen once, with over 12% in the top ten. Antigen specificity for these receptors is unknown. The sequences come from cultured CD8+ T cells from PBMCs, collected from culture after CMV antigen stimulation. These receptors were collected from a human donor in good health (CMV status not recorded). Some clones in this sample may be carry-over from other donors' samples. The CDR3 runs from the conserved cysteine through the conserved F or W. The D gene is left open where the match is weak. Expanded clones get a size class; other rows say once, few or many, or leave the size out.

TGTGCCAGCAGTTGGCGACCGGGACCAAAATATGGCTACACCTTC CASSWRPGPKYGYTF TRBJ1-2 . TRBV6-8 few
TGTGCCAGCAGCTTAGAGATGGTCGTCACAGATACGCAGTATTTT CASSLEMVVTDTQYF TRBJ2-3 . TRBV7-2 few
TGTGCCAGCAGCAAGTACAGGGGGCGCACTGAAGCTTTCTTT CASSKYRGRTEAFF TRBJ1-1 TRBD1 TRBV12-3/TRBV12-4 few
TGTGCCAGCTCCGGGACAGGAGGAAACAATGAGCAGTTCTTC CASSGTGGNNEQFF TRBJ2-1 TRBD1 TRBV7-6 .
TGTGCCAGCGCCGGGGGTGAAGCTTTCTTT CASAGGEAFF TRBJ1-1 . TRBV7-9 few
TGCAGTGCTAGTGGCGGGCGGCGCGAGCAGTACTTC CSASGGRREQYF TRBJ2-7 . TRBV20-1 .
TGTGCCAGCAGCTTAAACGGGGTCCCCTACAATGAGCAGTTCTTC CASSLNGVPYNEQFF TRBJ2-1 . TRBV7-3 many
TGTGCCAGCAGTGAGGTCTTGGGGGGTCGGTCCTACAATGAGCAGTTCTTC CASSEVLGGRSYNEQFF TRBJ2-1 . TRBV6-1 many
TGTGCCAACAGGCTTGGTGGGTCGGGCAATGAGCAGTTCTTC CANRLGGSGNEQFF TRBJ2-1 . TRBV7-4 .
TGCGCCAGCAGCCAAGCTATCAGCGGGGGAGGTTACGAGCAGTACTTC CASSQAISGGGYEQYF TRBJ2-7 TRBD2 TRBV4-1 .
TGTGCCAGCGGGACAGGGAATTCACCCCTCCACTTT CASGTGNSPLHF TRBJ1-6 TRBD1 TRBV7-9 few
TGTGCCAGCAGTGAAGCGGGGACCCAGGGGGACAAAAACATTCAGTACTTC CASSEAGTQGDKNIQYF TRBJ2-4 TRBD1 TRBV6-1 few
TGTGCCAGCAGCTTCCCTAGCGGGGTGAACACCGGGGAGCTGTTTTTT CASSFPSGVNTGELFF TRBJ2-2 TRBD2 TRBV7-9 .
TGTGCCAGCAGCGCGGGACAGGGGGCAGGTGAAGCTTTCTTT CASSAGQGAGEAFF TRBJ1-1 TRBD1 TRBV7-6 .
TGTGCCATCAGTGAGGCTACACAGGTCAGCTCTGGAAACACCATATATTTT CAISEATQVSSGNTIYF TRBJ1-3 . TRBV10-3 .
TGCAGTGCCTCTCGGACGTCTGGTAGCAATCAGCCCCAGCATTTT CSASRTSGSNQPQHF TRBJ1-5 . TRBV20-1 .
TGTGCCAGCAGTTTAGACAGGGGAGGAATGAACACTGAAGCTTTCTTT CASSLDRGGMNTEAFF TRBJ1-1 TRBD1 TRBV12-3/TRBV12-4 few
TGTGCCAGCAGTTCCTCTTTTAGAATCGGAAACATTCAGTACTTC CASSSSFRIGNIQYF TRBJ2-4 . TRBV28 .
TGTGCCACCAGCGGGGCACGACAGGGAAGACAGCCCCAGCATTTT CATSGARQGRQPQHF TRBJ1-5 TRBD1 TRBV15 .
TGTGCCAGCAGTTTATCCGCCGGGGGGTTGAGCGAGCAGTACTTC CASSLSAGGLSEQYF TRBJ2-7 TRBD2 TRBV27 few
TGTGCCAGCAGTGATACAAGTGAAGCTTTCTTT CASSDTSEAFF TRBJ1-1 . TRBV6-1 .
TGTGTCAGCAGCTTCCGGGACTCTAGCACAGATACGCAGTATTTT CVSSFRDSSTDTQYF TRBJ2-3 . TRBV11-2 .
TGTGCCAGCAGCTTAAGGACAGGGACCGGGGAGCTGTTTTTT CASSLRTGTGELFF TRBJ2-2 TRBD1 TRBV7-9 many
TGTGCCAGCAGCTTCGGGGGGGAGGCCCAGTACTTC CASSFGGEAQYF TRBJ2-5 TRBD2 TRBV5-6 .
TGCAGCGTTCCGTGGGGAGGCGGGGCCCAGTTCTTC CSVPWGGGAQFF TRBJ2-1 . TRBV29-1 .
TGTGCCAGTAGCCAAGCCACTGTTGAGCAGTTCTTC CASSQATVEQFF TRBJ2-1 . TRBV4-2 few